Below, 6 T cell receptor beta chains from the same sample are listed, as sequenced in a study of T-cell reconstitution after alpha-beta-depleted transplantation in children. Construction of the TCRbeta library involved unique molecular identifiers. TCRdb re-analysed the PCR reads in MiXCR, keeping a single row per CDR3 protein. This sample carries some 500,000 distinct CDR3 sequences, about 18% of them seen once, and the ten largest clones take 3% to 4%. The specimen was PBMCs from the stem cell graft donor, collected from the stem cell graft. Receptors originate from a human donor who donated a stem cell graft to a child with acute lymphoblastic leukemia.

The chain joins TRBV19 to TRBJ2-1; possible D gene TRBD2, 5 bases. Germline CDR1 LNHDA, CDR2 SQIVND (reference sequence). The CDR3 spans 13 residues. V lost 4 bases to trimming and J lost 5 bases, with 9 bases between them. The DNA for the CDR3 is TGTGCCAGTAGTAGGTTCGGGGACAATGAGCAGTTCTTC. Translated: CASSRFGDNEQFF.

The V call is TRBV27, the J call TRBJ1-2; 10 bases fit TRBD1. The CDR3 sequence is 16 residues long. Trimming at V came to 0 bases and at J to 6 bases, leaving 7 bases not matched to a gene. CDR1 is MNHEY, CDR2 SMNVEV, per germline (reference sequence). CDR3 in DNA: TGTGCCAGCAGTTTATCTAATTGGGACAGGGGCGATGGCTACACCTTC. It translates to CASSLSNWDRGDGYTF.

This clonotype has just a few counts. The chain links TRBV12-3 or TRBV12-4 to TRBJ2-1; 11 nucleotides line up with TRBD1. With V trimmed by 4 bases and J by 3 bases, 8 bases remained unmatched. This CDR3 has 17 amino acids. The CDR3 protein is CASSSRDRGKGYNEQFF. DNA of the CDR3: TGTGCCAGCAGTTCTCGGGACAGGGGGAAAGGCTACAATGAGCAGTTCTTC.

The chain's CDR3 is CASSEYGLAGRTQYF. Written as DNA, the CDR3 is TGTGCCAGCAGTGAATATGGACTAGCGGGTAGGACCCAGTATTTT. The genes are TRBV25-1 and TRBJ2-3; 11 nucleotides match TRBD2. The ends lost 0 bases at V and 12 bases at J; junction bases unmatched: 8. Germline-derived CDR1 and CDR2 are MGHDK and SYGVNS. The CDR3 is 15 amino acids.

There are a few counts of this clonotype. In DNA form, the CDR3 reads TGTGCCAGCAGCCAATCCCCCAGGACTAGCGGAGCCAAAAACATTCAGTACTTC. Translated: CASSQSPRTSGAKNIQYF. The chain uses TRBV4-2 and TRBJ2-4, with 10 nucleotides matching TRBD2. The CDR3 runs to 18 residues. CDR1 LGHNA and CDR2 YNFKEQ come from the germline V gene. V was pared by 2 bases and J by 0 bases, with 7 bases of the junction left unmatched.

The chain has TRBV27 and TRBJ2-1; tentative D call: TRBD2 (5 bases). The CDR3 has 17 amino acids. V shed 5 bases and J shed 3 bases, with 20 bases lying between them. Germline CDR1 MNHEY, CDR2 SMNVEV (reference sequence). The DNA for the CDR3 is TGTGCCAGCAGTCCCTCCATACTAGGGAGATACTACAATGAGCAGTTCTTC. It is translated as CASSPSILGRYYNEQFF.